This T cell receptor (beta chain) was documented in a study of cytomegalovirus exposure and HLA in healthy donors. The CDR3 contains 14 residues. Germline V lookup: CDR1 MNHEY, CDR2 SMNVEV (reference sequence). V was shortened by 3 bases and J by 4 bases, with 10 bases between the two germline ends. Both 60 Vbeta primers and 13 Jbeta primers went into the PCR. Here immunoSEQ multiplex PCR was the method, and the copy in TCRdb shows in-frame clones only, minus some. The table lists some 70,000 clones, approximately 60% of them singletons. Sequencing was performed on PBMCs. This sequence joins TRBV27 and TRBJ2-1; D is perhaps TRBD1 (6 bases). This clonotype was obtained from a woman aged 45 to 65 in good health and CMV-seronegative. Here the CDR3 DNA reads TGTGCCAGCAGTTTTTACAGGGATTACAATGAGCAGTTCTTC. Translated, it gives CASSFYRDYNEQFF.